This T cell receptor (beta chain) was captured by sequencing in a study of T-cell memory formation after mild COVID-19. Points from the study as a whole: Cross-reactive memory appears to have joined, as suggested by some responding clones showing up in pre-infection memory.

Per germline, CDR1 DFQATT and CDR2 SNEGSKA (reference sequence). V lost 6 bases and J 6 bases, leaving 20 bases between the germline ends. The CDR3 runs to 14 residues. This clonotype appeared a few times. What it binds is unknown. The 5'RACE method, run with constant-segment primers, produced TCR alpha and TCR beta cDNA libraries (carrying sample barcodes and UMIs). TCRdb reprocessed the 5' RACE reads with MiXCR, giving one entry per CDR3 protein. The sample lists about 470,000 distinct CDR3 sequences; 20% to 30% were seen once. Material: PBMCs or a T cell subset sorted from them (not recorded which). The receptor was isolated from an adult woman who had mild COVID-19 (a few samples of this study predate the infection). Cell type and time point are not known. The chain links TRBV20-1 to TRBJ1-2; weak D call: TRBD1 (6 bases). Here the CDR3 DNA reads TGCAGTGCGATAGAGCCAGGACAGCGTCATGGCTACACCTTC. Translating it yields CSAIEPGQRHGYTF.